These 8 T cell receptor beta chains came from one sample sequenced in a study of blood T cell repertoires in COVID-19. The data were produced by immunoSEQ multiplex PCR, yet TCRdb's version contains in-frame clones alone and is incomplete. The sample consists of 70,000 to 95,000 clones, 75% to 90% of them appearing once. The source material was peripheral blood. Every receptor here comes from a human donor in a cohort sampled during active COVID-19.

The chain uses TRBV11-2 and TRBJ2-7, with TRBD2 identical over 14 bases. V shed 5 bases and J 4 bases; nucleotides not matched to a gene: 10. The germline V gene encodes CDR1 SGHAT and CDR2 FQNNGV. The CDR3 loop spans 17 amino acids. This CDR3 reads CASSIRTSGGSTYEQYF. CDR3 nucleotides: TGTGCCAGCAGCATAAGGACTAGCGGGGGGTCCACTTACGAGCAGTACTTC.

This clone appeared a single time. The genes are TRBV21-1 and TRBJ1-5. TRBV21-1 is listed as a pseudogene. The CDR3 totals 20 residues. DNA of the CDR3: TGTGCCAGCAGCAAACTTATCATAGTAAATCTGTCGGGTGGAAGTCAGCCCCAGCATTTT. Encoded protein: CASSKLIIVNLSGGSQPQHF.

This chain links TRBV27 with TRBJ1-5; 8 bases align to TRBD1. The CDR3 sequence is 14 residues long. The V segment lost 6 bases and the J segment 3 bases; nucleotides outside the gene matches: 4. CDR1 is MNHEY, CDR2 SMNVEV, per germline (reference sequence). The CDR3 coding sequence is TGTGCCAGCAGGCGGACAGGGAACAATCAGCCCCAGCATTTT. This translates into CASRRTGNNQPQHF.

CDR3: CASSIGRGQGNIQYF. Here the CDR3 DNA reads TGTGCCAGTAGTATTGGCAGGGGCCAGGGAAACATTCAGTACTTC. The V gene is TRBV19, the J gene TRBJ2-4, with a possible D match to TRBD1 (6 bases). Germline V gene lookup returns CDR1 LNHDA and CDR2 SQIVND (reference sequence). The CDR3 is made up of 15 amino acids. V dropped 3 bases and J dropped 6 bases, with 15 bases sitting between them.

The V call is TRBV11-3, the J call TRBJ2-7; 7 bases line up with TRBD2. Germline V CDR1 and CDR2: SGHNT, YENEEA. The CDR3 loop spans 15 amino acids. Trimming cost V 4 bases and J 2 bases; bases outside gene matches: 8. The CDR3 sequence: CASSSGGNPPYEQYF. Here the CDR3 DNA reads TGTGCCAGCAGCTCGGGGGGTAACCCCCCCTACGAGCAGTACTTC. Full variable domain (rest looked up from reference TRBV11-3 and TRBJ2-7): EAGVVQSPRYKIIEKKQPVAFWCNPISGHNTLYWYLQNLGQGPELLIRYENEEAVDDSQLPKDRFSAERLKGVDSTLKIQPAELGDSAVYLCASSSGGNPPYEQYFGPGTRLTVT.

This clone was found once. The chain is built from TRBV5-1 and TRBJ1-4, with 8 positions matching TRBD1. CDR3 size: 14 residues. V lost 6 bases and J lost 3; bases outside the gene matches: 4. Germline V gene data show CDR1 as SGHRS and CDR2 as YFSETQ. CDR3 bases: TGCGCCAGCAAGGGGACAGGCGCTAATGAAAAACTGTTTTTT. Translating gives CASKGTGANEKLFF. Full variable domain (remainder filled in from reference TRBV5-1 and TRBJ1-4): KAGVTQTPRYLIKTRGQQVTLSCSPISGHRSVSWYQQTPGQGLQFLFEYFSETQRNKGNFPGRFSGRQFSNSRSEMNVSTLELGDSALYLCASKGTGANEKLFFGSGTQLSVL.

The table lists this clone with a count of one. The V call is TRBV30, the J call TRBJ1-2, with D possibly matching TRBD1 (6 bases). V was trimmed by 2 bases and J by 4 bases, leaving 8 bases between them. Germline V lookup: CDR1 GTSNPN, CDR2 SVGIG (reference sequence). The CDR3 spans 12 residues. CDR3 loop: CAWSRQVYGYTF. The CDR3 DNA is TGTGCCTGGAGTCGACAGGTCTATGGCTACACCTTC.

V usage is TRBV4-2 and J usage is TRBJ1-5, with 7 positions matching TRBD1. CDR1 is LGHNA, CDR2 YNFKEQ, per germline. The J segment lost 5 bases and the V segment lost 0 bases, leaving 7 bases of the junction unmatched. This CDR3 comprises 16 residues. CDR3 nucleotide sequence: TGTGCCAGCAGCCAAGAAGGGCAGGGGGTGTATCAGCCCCAGCATTTT. It specifies CASSQEGQGVYQPQHF.